This T cell receptor (beta chain) was sequenced for a study of Tregs in tolerant kidney transplant recipients. Data came from immunoSEQ multiplex PCR; TCRdb stores just in-frame clones and leaves some out. Of more than 60,000 clones detected, about 98% appear once; the ten largest clones hold roughly 0.6%. V shed 2 bases and J shed 2 bases, with 7 bases lying between them. Germline CDR1 LNHDA, CDR2 SQIVND (reference sequence). The length of the CDR3 is 15 residues. The sequence came from a human donor who received a combined kidney and bone marrow transplant. The sequences come from CD4+ T cells from blood, collected before the transplant. V and J are TRBV19 and TRBJ2-6; tentatively, D is TRBD2 (6 bases). The CDR3 reads CASSIIAAGANVLTF. In nucleotides, the CDR3 is TGTGCCAGTAGTATAATAGCGGCTGGGGCCAACGTCCTGACTTTC. The entire variable domain, with the rest obtained from reference TRBV19 and TRBJ2-6, is as follows: DGGITQSPKYLFRKEGQNVTLSCEQNLNHDAMYWYRQDPGQGLRLIYYSQIVNDFQKGDIAEGYSVSREKKESFPLTVTSAQKNPTAFYLCASSIIAAGANVLTFGAGSRLTVL.